A single sample is the source of the 30 T cell receptor beta chains below, sequenced in a study of OX40 agonist ivuxolimab in advanced cancers. Measured with immunoSEQ multiplex PCR; TCRdb has only the in-frame clones, and not every one. The profile shows 70,000 to 95,000 clones, about 90% of them singletons. This specimen was CD4+ or CD8+ T cells sorted from blood, taken in a trial of the OX40 agonist ivuxolimab. These receptors originate from an adult with an advanced solid tumor such as melanoma, head and neck, liver or kidney cancer.

The gene calls are TRBV28 and TRBJ1-2, with 9 bases matching TRBD1. The CDR3 extends over 15 amino acids. Germline CDR1 reads MDHEN; CDR2 reads SYDVKM. The V segment lost 6 bases and the J segment 2 bases; nucleotides outside the gene matches: 7. The DNA of the CDR3 is TGTGCCAGCAGAGAAACCGGGACAGGGAACTATGGCTACACCTTC. This sequence encodes CASRETGTGNYGYTF.

This clone was seen once. The rearrangement uses TRBV4-2 and TRBJ2-6; D ambiguous. The germline V gene encodes CDR1 LGHNA and CDR2 YNFKEQ. Trimming removed 1 base at V and 2 bases at J, with 6 bases between. This CDR3 region has 15 residues. In nucleotides, the CDR3 is TGTGCCAGCAGCCAAGTTTGGGCTGGGGCCAACGTCCTGACTTTC. Translation: CASSQVWAGANVLTF.

This chain links TRBV6-5 with TRBJ2-7; no firm D call. V lost 2 bases and J 7 bases, leaving 12 bases between the germline ends. Germline CDR1 and CDR2: MNHEY and SVGAGI. The CDR3 totals 13 residues. CDR3 sequence reads: CASSYRSGQEQYF. DNA of the CDR3: TGTGCCAGCAGTTACCGGAGTGGTCAGGAGCAGTACTTC.

The chain has TRBV4-1 and TRBJ2-7; a weak D match, TRBD2 (6 bases). V was shortened by 4 bases and J by 5 bases, with 15 bases between the two germline ends. Per germline, CDR1 MGHRA and CDR2 YSYEKL. This CDR3 spans 14 amino acids. In DNA, the CDR3 is TGCGCCAGCAGCCCATCGGGAGCCCGAAACGAGCAGTACTTC. Residues: CASSPSGARNEQYF.

This rearrangement joins TRBV7-2 to TRBJ1-1; tentative D call: TRBD1 (6 bases). V lost 3 bases and J lost 9, with 11 bases in between. This CDR3 is 12 amino acids long. Germline V CDR1 and CDR2: SGHTA, FQGNSA. DNA for the CDR3: TGTGCCAGCAGCTTGGACAGCAGTAAAGCTTTCTTT. It yields the protein CASSLDSSKAFF.

This clone was detected a few times. V is TRBV5-1 and J is TRBJ2-7; no definite D call. Germline V gene lookup returns CDR1 SGHRS and CDR2 YFSETQ. The CDR3 extends over 12 amino acids. Trimming left V 0 bases short and J 5 bases short, with 6 bases between. CDR3: CASSLAQDEQYF. The DNA of the CDR3 is TGCGCCAGCAGCTTGGCCCAGGACGAGCAGTACTTC.

V and J are TRBV19 and TRBJ1-1; 8 bases fit TRBD1. Trimming took 5 bases from V and 0 from J; bases not matched to a gene: 8. Germline CDR1 is LNHDA and CDR2 is SQIVND (reference sequence). The CDR3 runs 16 residues. The CDR3 protein is CASSPRTGRMNTEAFF. CDR3 nucleotides: TGTGCCAGTAGTCCCCGGACAGGGCGAATGAACACTGAAGCTTTCTTT. The full variable domain, completed using reference TRBV19 and TRBJ1-1, is DGGITQSPKYLFRKEGQNVTLSCEQNLNHDAMYWYRQDPGQGLRLIYYSQIVNDFQKGDIAEGYSVSREKKESFPLTVTSAQKNPTAFYLCASSPRTGRMNTEAFFGQGTRLTVV.

This clone has just a few counts. The chain couples TRBV28 to TRBJ1-1, with a weak D call TRBD1 (5 bases). Trimming cost V 1 base and J 3 bases, with 15 bases left between them. The CDR3 sequence is 16 residues long. Germline lookup yields CDR1 MDHEN and CDR2 SYDVKM. The chain's CDR3 is CASSLLGQGRDTEAFF. The CDR3 bases are TGTGCCAGCAGTTTATTAGGGCAGGGAAGGGACACTGAAGCTTTCTTT.

The genes are TRBV11-2 and TRBJ2-3; possible D gene TRBD1, 5 bases. The CDR3 has 14 amino acids. CDR1 and CDR2 from the germline V gene are SGHAT and FQNNGV. V was trimmed by 7 bases and J by 4 bases, leaving 15 bases between them. The CDR3 region has the DNA TGTGCCAGCAAACAGGAATCAGGCTCAGATACGCAGTATTTT. It yields the protein CASKQESGSDTQYF.

This chain connects TRBV7-3 to TRBJ2-5, with 13 bases matching TRBD2. V lost 5 bases, J lost 5 bases, and 8 bases stayed unmatched. This CDR3 has 16 amino acids. CDR1 and CDR2 (germline): SGHTA, FQGTGA. This CDR3 is CASSPGLAGVRETQYF. CDR3 nucleotides: TGTGCCAGCAGCCCAGGACTAGCGGGAGTCCGGGAGACCCAGTACTTC. The entire variable domain, with the rest obtained from reference TRBV7-3 and TRBJ2-5, is as follows: GAGVSQTPSNKVTEKGKYVELRCDPISGHTALYWYRQSLGQGPEFLIYFQGTGAADDSGLPNDRFFAVRPEGSVSTLKIQRTERGDSAVYLCASSPGLAGVRETQYFGPGTRLLVL.

The genes are TRBV6-4 and TRBJ2-3; the D is unclear. CDR1 and CDR2 from the germline V gene are MRHNA and SNTAGT. V was cut by 5 bases and J by 0 bases, with 6 bases left in between. The CDR3 totals 13 residues. In nucleotides, the CDR3 is TGTGCCAGCAGTCAAGACAGCACAGATACGCAGTATTTT. Protein sequence: CASSQDSTDTQYF.

V is TRBV11-3 and J is TRBJ2-1; TRBD2 aligns across 10 bases. Germline lookup yields CDR1 SGHNT and CDR2 YENEEA. J was trimmed by 7 bases and V by 5 bases; bases with no gene match: 5. The CDR3 is made up of 14 amino acids. CDR3 in amino acids: CASSPGLAANEQFF. CDR3 sequence (DNA): TGTGCCAGCAGCCCCGGACTAGCGGCAAATGAGCAGTTCTTC.

CDR3 in amino acids: CASSTLLAGARNEQFF. The CDR3 region has the DNA TGTGCCAGCAGCACCCTTCTGGCGGGAGCGCGCAATGAGCAGTTCTTC. V gene TRBV5-4 combines with J gene TRBJ2-1; TRBD2 matches 7 bases. Trimming cost V 4 bases and J 6 bases; bases outside gene matches: 13. This CDR3 is 16 amino acids long. From germline, CDR1 is SGHNT and CDR2 YYREEE (reference sequence).

The chain joins TRBV25-1 to TRBJ2-2, with 8 bases matching TRBD2. V lost 1 base to trimming and J lost 8 bases; unmatched junction nucleotides: 6. The length of the CDR3 is 15 residues. Germline V gives CDR1 MGHDK, CDR2 SYGVNS. The CDR3 DNA follows: TGTGCCAGCAGTGAATTGGGACTAGAGGCAGGGGAGCTGTTTTTT. This sequence encodes CASSELGLEAGELFF.

The chain carries TRBV28 and TRBJ2-3, with 12 positions matching TRBD2. V shed 5 bases and J 4 bases; nucleotides not matched to a gene: 4. This CDR3 is built from 15 residues. In germline, CDR1 is MDHEN, CDR2 SYDVKM. This CDR3 reads CASSPSGRAADTQYF. As DNA, the CDR3 is TGTGCCAGCAGTCCTAGCGGGAGGGCCGCAGATACGCAGTATTTT. Full variable domain (missing parts from reference TRBV28 and TRBJ2-3): DVKVTQSSRYLVKRTGEKVFLECVQDMDHENMFWYRQDPGLGLRLIYFSYDVKMKEKGDIPEGYSVSREKKERFSLILESASTNQTSMYLCASSPSGRAADTQYFGPGTRLTVL.

The J gene is TRBJ2-1, the V gene TRBV5-1; 7 bases match TRBD1. Germline V gene data show CDR1 as SGHRS and CDR2 as YFSETQ. This CDR3 is 18 amino acids long. Trimming at V came to 7 bases and at J to 0 bases, leaving 16 bases not matched to a gene. The CDR3, as DNA: TGCGCCAGCTTTCGACAGGGTAGTACAGGCCGCTCCTACAATGAGCAGTTCTTC. Translation: CASFRQGSTGRSYNEQFF.

CDR3 DNA sequence: TGTGCCAGCTCTCTAGCCGGGGGAGGCAATGAGCAGTTCTTC. Protein: CASSLAGGGNEQFF. The chain recombines TRBV7-8 with TRBJ2-1; weak D call: TRBD2 (6 bases). Trimming took 8 bases from V and 6 from J, leaving 17 bases between them. The CDR3 is 14 residues long. From germline, CDR1 is SGHVS and CDR2 FQNEAQ.

This rearrangement joins TRBV5-4 to TRBJ2-7; 7 nucleotides match TRBD2. The CDR3 totals 13 residues. The V and J ends lost 3 bases and 6 bases, in that order; junction bases with no gene match: 6. Germline values: CDR1 SGHNT, CDR2 YYREEE (reference sequence). The CDR3 DNA reads as TGTGCCAGCAGCTCCCCGGGGAGGGGCGAGCAGTACTTC. Its protein is CASSSPGRGEQYF.

This clone was counted a single time. The chain recombines TRBV6-1 with TRBJ1-4; a possible D gene is TRBD1 (5 bases). The CDR3 totals 15 residues. In germline, CDR1 is MNHNS, CDR2 SASEGT. Deletions cut 2 bases from V and 7 bases from J, with 14 bases between. The CDR3 DNA follows: TGTGCCAGCAGTGAAACCAGGGTAGGCGGTGAAAAACTGTTTTTT. This gives the protein CASSETRVGGEKLFF.

This chain joins TRBV29-1 and TRBJ2-3; no definite D call. From germline, CDR1 is SQVTM and CDR2 ANQGSEA. The CDR3 runs to 16 residues. The V and J ends lost 7 bases and 6 bases respectively, with 26 bases between them. DNA for the CDR3: TGCAGCGCCGGCCGGCGCAGCGCCGTTCTCCGTGATACGCAGTATTTT. Translating it yields CSAGRRSAVLRDTQYF.

This clone was seen only a few times. This sequence joins TRBV28 and TRBJ1-3, with TRBD1 as a possible D gene (5 bases). This CDR3 has 16 residues. CDR1 MDHEN and CDR2 SYDVKM come from the germline V gene. The ends were cut back, 4 bases at V and 0 bases at J, with 13 bases in the middle. The CDR3, as DNA: TGTGCCAGCAGTTGGGTCAGGGCGTTCTCTGGAAACACCATATATTTT. Translation gives CASSWVRAFSGNTIYF.

V and J are TRBV28 and TRBJ1-2; perhaps TRBD1 as D (5 bases). The ends were cut back, 4 bases at V and 5 bases at J, with 11 bases in the middle. Germline V gene sequence: CDR1 MDHEN, CDR2 SYDVKM. The CDR3 runs to 13 residues. The CDR3 DNA reads TGTGCCAGCAGTTCAAACGGGGGATATGGCTACACCTTC. Translated: CASSSNGGYGYTF.

This clone was seen only once. The V and J genes are TRBV4-3 and TRBJ1-4; D is unresolved. Germline CDR1 is LGHNA and CDR2 is YSLEER. This CDR3 contains 15 residues. With 3 bases removed from V and 0 bases from J, the gap between germline ends came to 8 bases. CDR3: CASSQSLATNEKLFF. CDR3 sequence (DNA): TGCGCCAGCAGCCAGAGCCTTGCAACTAATGAAAAACTGTTTTTT.

The chain employs TRBV7-2 and TRBJ2-5; no firm D call. Germline V CDR1 and CDR2: SGHTA, FQGNSA. The V end lost 2 bases, the J end lost 4 bases, and 11 bases lay between the germline ends. This CDR3 spans 14 amino acids. The CDR3 loop reads CASSLIGSGETQYF. CDR3 sequence (DNA): TGTGCCAGCAGCTTAATAGGGTCAGGAGAGACCCAGTACTTC.

The chain links TRBV9 to TRBJ2-7, with 12 bases that match TRBD2. Germline CDR1 SGDLS, CDR2 YYNGEE. The CDR3 consists of 17 residues. The J segment lost 5 bases and the V segment lost 3 bases, leaving 12 bases of the junction unmatched. The DNA of the CDR3 is TGTGCCAGCAGCGCAACAACTCGAGCTAGCGGGAGGGACGAGCAGTACTTC. Its translation: CASSATTRASGRDEQYF. Together with reference TRBV9 and TRBJ2-7, the CDR3 gives the full variable domain: DSGVTQTPKHLITATGQRVTLRCSPRSGDLSVYWYQQSLDQGLQFLIQYYNGEERAKGNILERFSAQQFPDLHSELNLSSLELGDSALYFCASSATTRASGRDEQYFGPGTRLTVT.

This chain links TRBV5-1 with TRBJ2-7, with TRBD2 matching over 7 bases. The germline V gene has CDR1 SGHRS and CDR2 YFSETQ. The CDR3 sequence is 12 residues long. Trimming at V came to 4 bases and at J to 7 bases, leaving 5 bases not matched to a gene. The CDR3 is CASSTSAGEQYF. In nucleotides, the CDR3 is TGCGCCAGCAGCACTAGCGCGGGAGAGCAGTACTTC.

This chain links TRBV2 with TRBJ2-5, with a tentative D call TRBD1 (6 bases). The germline V and J ends were trimmed by 7 bases and 1 base, with 10 bases remaining between them. Per germline, CDR1 SNHLY and CDR2 FYNNEI. There are 13 residues in the CDR3. The CDR3 DNA is TGTGCCAGCACGGGACACCTCCAAGAGACCCAGTACTTC. Protein: CASTGHLQETQYF.

The chain carries TRBV10-2 and TRBJ2-7, with D perhaps matching TRBD1 (5 bases). CDR3 size: 14 residues. V was pared by 2 bases and J by 2 bases, with 10 bases between. Germline-derived CDR1 and CDR2 are WSHSY and SAAADI. This CDR3 reads CASSESGAPYEQYF. In DNA, the CDR3 is TGCGCCAGCAGTGAGAGTGGGGCACCCTACGAGCAGTACTTC.

The chain combines TRBV7-8 with TRBJ2-7, with D hard to call. Germline lookup yields CDR1 SGHVS and CDR2 FQNEAQ. The V gene lost 3 bases and the J gene lost 2 bases, with 11 bases spanning the gap. This CDR3 is built from 14 residues. The CDR3 sequence is CASSLGPAPYEQYF. The CDR3 DNA reads TGTGCCAGCAGCTTGGGCCCGGCCCCCTACGAGCAGTACTTC.

J is TRBJ2-2 and V is TRBV29-1; 10 nucleotides match TRBD1. The CDR3 consists of 14 residues. Germline CDR1 and CDR2: SQVTM and ANQGSEA. CDR3: CSFAEGQGTGELFF. The CDR3 bases are TGCAGTTTTGCCGAGGGACAGGGGACCGGGGAGCTGTTTTTT.